A selection of T cell receptor beta chains follows, all from one sample in a study of neurological immune-mediated disorders. TCRdb re-derived calls from the 5' RACE reads in MiXCR, one entry per CDR3 protein. The sample records 84,000 or so distinct CDR3 sequences, about 4% being singletons. Sample: PBMCs. These receptors were obtained from a woman aged 55-69 years with multiple sclerosis. Both conserved end residues are part of each CDR3. D genes are given only for firm matches. Some rows mark clone size as missing; the rest say once, few, many or name a class of expanded clone.

J gene	clone size	D gene	V gene	CDR3 DNA	CDR3 protein
TRBJ1-1	many	.	TRBV3-1	TGTGCCAGCAGCCCCCGAGGCGGGGCCGGGGAGGCTTTCTTT	CASSPRGGAGEAFF
TRBJ2-3	many	.	TRBV7-9	TGTGCCAGCAGCTTAGGCGGCTCCACCACAGATACGCAGTATTTT	CASSLGGSTTDTQYF
TRBJ2-2	.	TRBD2	TRBV7-6	TGTGCCAGCAGCTTAGTTCTAGCGGGGGGATCCACCGGGGAGCTGTTTTTT	CASSLVLAGGSTGELFF
TRBJ1-3	many	TRBD1	TRBV11-2	TGTGCCAGCAGTCCACAGGGGTCCTCTGGAAACACCATATATTTT	CASSPQGSSGNTIYF
TRBJ2-5	many	.	TRBV5-1	TGCGCCAGCAGCTTGGAAGGGGGGCAAGAGACCCAGTACTTC	CASSLEGGQETQYF
TRBJ2-7	many	.	TRBV29-1	TGCAGCGTTACCGACGGGGACCTCTCCTACGAGCAGTACTTC	CSVTDGDLSYEQYF
TRBJ1-6	many	.	TRBV25-1	TGTGCCAGCAGCACGTCAGGTCTGGGGTCACCCCTCCACTTT	CASSTSGLGSPLHF
TRBJ1-1	many	.	TRBV6-1	TGTGCCAGCCCGACGCAAGAGAACACTGAAGCTTTCTTT	CASPTQENTEAFF
TRBJ1-3	many	TRBD1	TRBV5-1	TGCGCCAGCAGCTTGAGCCCCCGGGACAGGGGGACTGGAAACACCATATATTTT	CASSLSPRDRGTGNTIYF
TRBJ1-1	many	TRBD1	TRBV3-1	TGTGCCAGCAGCCAAGAGTCGGACAGGTTGCTGGCTGAAGCTTTCTTT	CASSQESDRLLAEAFF
TRBJ2-3	many	TRBD1	TRBV4-1	TGCGCCAGCAGCCTTACAACCGGGACAGCAAACACAGATACGCAGTATTTT	CASSLTTGTANTDTQYF
TRBJ1-5	many	.	TRBV6-5	TGTGCCAGCAGTTACTCGGCAGGGCTCCAGCCCCAGCATTTT	CASSYSAGLQPQHF
TRBJ1-2	many	TRBD1	TRBV27	TGTGCCAGCAGTACGACAGGGGATACGTATGGCTACACCTTC	CASSTTGDTYGYTF
TRBJ2-7	many	TRBD1	TRBV20-1	TGCAGTGCTAGGGGTCTCGGACAGGGGGTTCACGAGCAGTACTTC	CSARGLGQGVHEQYF
TRBJ2-1	many	TRBD1	TRBV7-9	TGTGCCAGCAGCTTACAGGGGGCCCACAATGAGCAGTTCTTC	CASSLQGAHNEQFF
TRBJ1-1	.	.	TRBV20-1	TGCAGTGCTCCACAGTTGAACACTGAAGCTTTCTTT	CSAPQLNTEAFF
TRBJ1-5	many	.	TRBV20-1	TGCAGTGCTAAAACAGGGTTACTGTTGGGCAATCAGCCCCAGCATTTT	CSAKTGLLLGNQPQHF
TRBJ1-3	many	.	TRBV7-9	TGTGCCAGCAGCTTAGAGGGGGACACCATATATTTT	CASSLEGDTIYF
TRBJ2-7	many	TRBD2	TRBV6-5	TGTGCCAGCAGGGGGGTTAGCGGGGCATCCTACGAGCAGTACTTC	CASRGVSGASYEQYF
TRBJ2-3	many	TRBD1	TRBV6-2/TRBV6-3	TGTGCCAGCAGTTACCCAGACAGGGGGCGGGCATTGTATTTT	CASSYPDRGRALYF
TRBJ2-2	many	.	TRBV7-9	TGTGCCAGCAGCTTAGTCGCCCCGAACACCGGGGAGCTGTTTTTT	CASSLVAPNTGELFF
TRBJ1-6	many	.	TRBV3-1	TGTGCCAGCAGCCAAACCACAGGGAATTCACCCCTCCACTTT	CASSQTTGNSPLHF
TRBJ2-7	many	.	TRBV3-1	TGTGCCAGCAGCCAAGATCTTTGGGGGGCCAACGAGCAGTACTTC	CASSQDLWGANEQYF
TRBJ2-2	many	.	TRBV15	TGTGCCACCAGCAGAGGAGGAGGGCCAAACACCGGGGAGCTGTTTTTT	CATSRGGGPNTGELFF
TRBJ1-2	many	.	TRBV6-5	TGTGCCAGCAGTTACCATGGGGATGGCTACACCTTC	CASSYHGDGYTF
TRBJ1-5	many	.	TRBV7-2	TGTGCCAGCAGCTTAGGGTCAATCGGAAATCAGCCCCAGCATTTT	CASSLGSIGNQPQHF
TRBJ2-3	many	.	TRBV7-8	TGTGCCAGCAGCCCGGTAGGCGGGTACACAGATACGCAGTATTTT	CASSPVGGYTDTQYF
TRBJ2-1	many	.	TRBV5-1	TGCGCCAGCAGCTTGGTTCGGAGGGACGAGCAGTTCTTC	CASSLVRRDEQFF
TRBJ1-5	.	TRBD1	TRBV18	TGTGCCAGCTCACCAACCGGGACAGAGAATCAGCCCCAGCATTTT	CASSPTGTENQPQHF
TRBJ2-3	many	.	TRBV9	TGTGCCAGCAGCGTAGGGCAGATGCAAACAGATACGCAGTATTTT	CASSVGQMQTDTQYF
TRBJ2-7	many	.	TRBV5-1	TGCGCCAGCAGCTTGATGGCTTTGCGGGGCGAGCAGTACTTC	CASSLMALRGEQYF
TRBJ2-7	many	.	TRBV5-1	TGCGCCAGCAGCTTGGGAGGGACACGGTACGAGCAGTACTTC	CASSLGGTRYEQYF